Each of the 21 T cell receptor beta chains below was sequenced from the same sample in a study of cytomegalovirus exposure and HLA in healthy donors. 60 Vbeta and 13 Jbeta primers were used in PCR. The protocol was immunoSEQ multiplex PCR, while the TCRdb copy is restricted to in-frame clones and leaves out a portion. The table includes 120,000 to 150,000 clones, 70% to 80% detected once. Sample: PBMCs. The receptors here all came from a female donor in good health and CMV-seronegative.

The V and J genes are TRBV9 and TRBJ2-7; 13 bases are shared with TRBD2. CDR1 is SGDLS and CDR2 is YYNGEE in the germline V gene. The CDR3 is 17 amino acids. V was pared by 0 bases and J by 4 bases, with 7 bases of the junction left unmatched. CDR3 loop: CASSVVTSGGPRYEQYF. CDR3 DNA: TGTGCCAGCAGCGTAGTGACTAGCGGGGGGCCCCGATACGAGCAGTACTTC. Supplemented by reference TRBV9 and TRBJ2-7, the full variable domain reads DSGVTQTPKHLITATGQRVTLRCSPRSGDLSVYWYQQSLDQGLQFLIQYYNGEERAKGNILERFSAQQFPDLHSELNLSSLELGDSALYFCASSVVTSGGPRYEQYFGPGTRLTVT.

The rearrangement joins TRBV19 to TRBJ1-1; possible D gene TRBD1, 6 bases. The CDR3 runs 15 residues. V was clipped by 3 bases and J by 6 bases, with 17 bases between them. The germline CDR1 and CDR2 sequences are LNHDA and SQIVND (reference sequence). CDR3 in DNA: TGTGCCAGTAGTATCTCCGCTACAGGGATTTCTGAAGCTTTCTTT. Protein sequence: CASSISATGISEAFF.

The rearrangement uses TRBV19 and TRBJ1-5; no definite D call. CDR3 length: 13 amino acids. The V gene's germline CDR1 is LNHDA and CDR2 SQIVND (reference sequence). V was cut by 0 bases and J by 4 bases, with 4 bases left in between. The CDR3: CASSIEENQPQHF. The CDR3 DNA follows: TGTGCCAGTAGTATAGAGGAGAATCAGCCCCAGCATTTT.

DNA for the CDR3: TGTGCCAGCAGTTTTGGCGGGGCCCCTGGGGCCAACGTCCTGACTTTC. As protein: CASSFGGAPGANVLTF. The chain recombines TRBV28 with TRBJ2-6; possible D gene TRBD2, 6 bases. Germline lookup yields CDR1 MDHEN and CDR2 SYDVKM. The CDR3 consists of 16 residues. V gave up 3 bases and J gave up 2 bases, with 11 bases separating them.

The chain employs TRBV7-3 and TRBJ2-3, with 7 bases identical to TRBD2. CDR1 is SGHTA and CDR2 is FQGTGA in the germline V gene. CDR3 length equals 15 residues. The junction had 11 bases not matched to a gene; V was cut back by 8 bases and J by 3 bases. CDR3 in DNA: TGTGCCAGCCGCCCCAAAGGACTAGAGACAGATACGCAGTATTTT. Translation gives CASRPKGLETDTQYF. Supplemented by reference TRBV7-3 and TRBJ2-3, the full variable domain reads GAGVSQTPSNKVTEKGKYVELRCDPISGHTALYWYRQSLGQGPEFLIYFQGTGAADDSGLPNDRFFAVRPEGSVSTLKIQRTERGDSAVYLCASRPKGLETDTQYFGPGTRLTVL.

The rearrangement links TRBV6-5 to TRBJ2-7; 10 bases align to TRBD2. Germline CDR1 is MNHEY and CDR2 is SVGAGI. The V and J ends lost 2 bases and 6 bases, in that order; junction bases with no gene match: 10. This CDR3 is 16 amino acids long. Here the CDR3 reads CASSYGIAGGVGEQYF. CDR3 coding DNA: TGTGCCAGCAGTTACGGGATAGCGGGAGGTGTAGGCGAGCAGTACTTC.

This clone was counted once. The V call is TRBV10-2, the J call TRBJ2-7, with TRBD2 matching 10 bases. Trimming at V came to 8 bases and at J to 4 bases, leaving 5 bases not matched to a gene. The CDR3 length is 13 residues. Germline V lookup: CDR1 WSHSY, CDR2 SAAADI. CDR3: CASGTSDQYEQYF. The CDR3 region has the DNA TGCGCCAGCGGGACTAGCGACCAGTACGAGCAGTACTTC.

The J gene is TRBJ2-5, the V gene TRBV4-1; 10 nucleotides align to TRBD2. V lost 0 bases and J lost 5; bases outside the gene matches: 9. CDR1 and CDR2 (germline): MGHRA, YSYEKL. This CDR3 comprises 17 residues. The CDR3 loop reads CASSQEGPLAGVETQYF. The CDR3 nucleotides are TGCGCCAGCAGCCAAGAGGGCCCTCTAGCGGGAGTGGAGACCCAGTACTTC.

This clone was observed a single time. As DNA, the CDR3 is TGTGCCACCAGCAGAGGAGGCGGGGGGGGTTACAATGAGCAGTTCTTC. Translating it yields CATSRGGGGGYNEQFF. This chain uses TRBV15 with TRBJ2-1, with 9 positions matching TRBD2. In germline, CDR1 is LNHNV, CDR2 YYDKDF (reference sequence). This CDR3 comprises 16 residues. V dropped 1 base and J dropped 4; count of bases not matched to a gene: 5. Full variable domain (remainder filled in from reference TRBV15 and TRBJ2-1): DAMVIQNPRYQVTQFGKPVTLSCSQTLNHNVMYWYQQKSSQAPKLLFHYYDKDFNNEADTPDNFQSRRPNTSFCFLDIRSPGLGDTAMYLCATSRGGGGGYNEQFFGPGTRLTVL.

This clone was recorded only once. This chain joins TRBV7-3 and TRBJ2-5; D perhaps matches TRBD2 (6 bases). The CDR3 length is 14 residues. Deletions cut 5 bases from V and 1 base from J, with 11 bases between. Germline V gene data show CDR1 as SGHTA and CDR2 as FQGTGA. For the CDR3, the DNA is TGTGCCAGCAGCACGGGACTCCTCCAAGAGACCCAGTACTTC. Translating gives CASSTGLLQETQYF.

CDR3 protein: CASSFDQGRPTQYF. Written as DNA, the CDR3 is TGTGCCAGCAGCTTTGATCAGGGCAGACCTACGCAGTATTTT. The genes are TRBV7-3 and TRBJ2-3, with D tentatively TRBD1 (5 bases). The CDR3 contains 14 residues. Trimming took off 3 bases at V and 8 bases at J, with 15 bases between the two ends. Germline V gene lookup returns CDR1 SGHTA and CDR2 FQGTGA. Combining the CDR3 with reference TRBV7-3 and TRBJ2-3 gives the whole variable domain GAGVSQTPSNKVTEKGKYVELRCDPISGHTALYWYRQSLGQGPEFLIYFQGTGAADDSGLPNDRFFAVRPEGSVSTLKIQRTERGDSAVYLCASSFDQGRPTQYFGPGTRLTVL.

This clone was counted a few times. DNA for the CDR3: TGTGCCAGCAGTGAGCGGCAGGGTAGGGCTGAAGCTTTCTTT. Translation: CASSERQGRAEAFF. The chain links TRBV2 to TRBJ1-1; a weak D match, TRBD1 (5 bases). Germline V gives CDR1 SNHLY, CDR2 FYNNEI. CDR3 length equals 14 residues. Trimming left V 3 bases short and J 6 bases short, with 14 bases between.

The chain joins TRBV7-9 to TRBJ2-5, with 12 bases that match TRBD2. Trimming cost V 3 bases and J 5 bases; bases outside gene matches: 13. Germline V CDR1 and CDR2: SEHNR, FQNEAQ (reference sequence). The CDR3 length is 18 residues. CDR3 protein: CASSFLPTSGRGGETQYF. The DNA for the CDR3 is TGTGCCAGCAGCTTCCTCCCGACTAGCGGGAGAGGGGGGGAGACCCAGTACTTC.

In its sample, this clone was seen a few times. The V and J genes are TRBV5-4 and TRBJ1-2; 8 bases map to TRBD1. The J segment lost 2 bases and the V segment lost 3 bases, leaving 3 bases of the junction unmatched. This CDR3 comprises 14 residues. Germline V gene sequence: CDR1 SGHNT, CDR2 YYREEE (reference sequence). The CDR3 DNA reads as TGTGCCAGCAGCTGGGGACAGGTGAACTATGGCTACACCTTC. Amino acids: CASSWGQVNYGYTF.

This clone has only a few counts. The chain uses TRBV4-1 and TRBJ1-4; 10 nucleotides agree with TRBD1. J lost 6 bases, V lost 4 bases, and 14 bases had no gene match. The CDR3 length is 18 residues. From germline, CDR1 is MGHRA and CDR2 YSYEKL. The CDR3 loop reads CASSPGVFRGTGDEKLFF. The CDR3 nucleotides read TGCGCCAGCAGCCCTGGGGTCTTTCGGGGGACAGGGGATGAAAAACTGTTTTTT.

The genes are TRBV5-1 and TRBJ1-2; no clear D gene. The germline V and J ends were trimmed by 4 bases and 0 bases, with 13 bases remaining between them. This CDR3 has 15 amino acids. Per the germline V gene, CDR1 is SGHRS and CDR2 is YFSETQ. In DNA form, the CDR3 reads TGCGCCAGCAGCCCACCCGGGAGAGCTAACTATGGCTACACCTTC. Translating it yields CASSPPGRANYGYTF. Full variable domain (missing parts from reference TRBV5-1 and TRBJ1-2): KAGVTQTPRYLIKTRGQQVTLSCSPISGHRSVSWYQQTPGQGLQFLFEYFSETQRNKGNFPGRFSGRQFSNSRSEMNVSTLELGDSALYLCASSPPGRANYGYTFGSGTRLTVV.

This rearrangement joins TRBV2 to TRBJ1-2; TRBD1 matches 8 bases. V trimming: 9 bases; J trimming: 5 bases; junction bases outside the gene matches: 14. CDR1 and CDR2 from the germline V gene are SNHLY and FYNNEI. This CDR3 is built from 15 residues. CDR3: CARKPTGAVGYGYTF. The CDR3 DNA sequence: TGTGCCAGAAAGCCGACAGGGGCCGTGGGGTATGGCTACACCTTC.

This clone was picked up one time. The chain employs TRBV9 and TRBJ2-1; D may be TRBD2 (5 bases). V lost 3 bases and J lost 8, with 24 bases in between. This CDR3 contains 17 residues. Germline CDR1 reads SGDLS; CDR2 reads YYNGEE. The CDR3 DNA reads TGTGCCAGCAGCGCACATACAACTAGATTAAATGGCGATGAGCAGTTCTTC. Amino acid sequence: CASSAHTTRLNGDEQFF.

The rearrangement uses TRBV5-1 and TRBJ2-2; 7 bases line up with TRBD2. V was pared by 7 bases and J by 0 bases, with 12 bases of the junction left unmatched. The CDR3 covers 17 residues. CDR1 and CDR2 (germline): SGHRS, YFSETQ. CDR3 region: CASRPFSGDANTGELFF. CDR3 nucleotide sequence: TGCGCCAGCCGACCATTCAGCGGGGACGCGAACACCGGGGAGCTGTTTTTT.

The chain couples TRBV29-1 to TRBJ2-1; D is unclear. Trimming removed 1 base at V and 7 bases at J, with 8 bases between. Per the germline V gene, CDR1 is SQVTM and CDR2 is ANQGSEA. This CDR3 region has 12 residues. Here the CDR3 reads CSVEAYSNEQFF. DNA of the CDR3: TGCAGCGTTGAAGCCTACTCGAATGAGCAGTTCTTC.

This chain's CDR3 is CASSETGEDEQFF. The CDR3 nucleotides read TGTGCCAGCAGCGAAACAGGGGAGGACGAGCAGTTCTTC. The genes are TRBV5-6 and TRBJ2-1; possible D gene TRBD1, 7 bases. CDR1 and CDR2 from the germline V gene are SGHDT and YYEEEE. The V end was cut by 4 bases, the J end by 10 bases, with 15 bases between. CDR3 length: 13 amino acids.